This T cell receptor beta chain was profiled in a study of spatial heterogeneity in lung cancer. Overall study context: A total of approximately 70 untreated early-stage non-small cell lung cancer patients served as donors.

The CDR3 is 10 amino acids. CDR1 MNHNY and CDR2 SVGAGI come from the germline V gene (reference sequence). The V gene lost 6 bases and the J gene lost 5 bases, with 5 bases spanning the gap. Every individual TCR cDNA molecule carried its own unique molecular identifier, which allowed correction of PCR and sequencing errors. TCRdb re-called the 5' RACE reads through MiXCR, storing one row per CDR3 protein. This table has 25,000 to 30,000 distinct CDR3 sequences, roughly 6% appearing once. Time point reported: blood at routine non-recurrence follow-up after resection. The input material, whole RNA from tumor, nontumor lung or frozen PBMC, was sequenced unsorted. This clonotype was seen ten or more times.

This sequence was found in a male donor with early-stage non-small cell lung cancer. V is TRBV6-6 and J is TRBJ2-7; no clear D. Sequencing was performed on PBMCs, taken at follow-up. The CDR3 region is CASRKNEQYF. The CDR3 region has the DNA TGTGCCAGCAGAAAAAACGAGCAGTACTTC.